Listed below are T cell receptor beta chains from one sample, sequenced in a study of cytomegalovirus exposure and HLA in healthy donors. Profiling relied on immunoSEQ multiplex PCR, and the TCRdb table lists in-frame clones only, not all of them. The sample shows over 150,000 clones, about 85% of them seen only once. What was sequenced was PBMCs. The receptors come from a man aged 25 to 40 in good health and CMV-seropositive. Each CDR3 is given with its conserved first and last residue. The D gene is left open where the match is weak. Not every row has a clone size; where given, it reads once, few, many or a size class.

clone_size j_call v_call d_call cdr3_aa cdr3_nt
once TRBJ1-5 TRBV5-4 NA CASKKGGVSDQPQHF TGTGCCAGCAAAAAAGGAGGGGTTTCCGATCAGCCCCAGCATTTT
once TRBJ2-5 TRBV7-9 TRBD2 CASSLSSGGSPETQYF TGTGCCAGCAGCTTATCCTCGGGAGGGAGCCCAGAGACCCAGTACTTC
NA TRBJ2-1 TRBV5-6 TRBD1 CASSGGTGSYNEQFF TGTGCCAGCAGCGGGGGGACAGGCTCCTACAATGAGCAGTTCTTC
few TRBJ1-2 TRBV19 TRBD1 CATWTGNF TGTGCCACATGGACAGGGAACTTC
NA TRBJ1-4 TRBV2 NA CASREVSTNEKLFF TGTGCCAGTCGGGAGGTTTCAACTAATGAAAAACTGTTTTTT
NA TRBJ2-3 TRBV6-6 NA CASSYARSTDTQYF TGTGCCAGCAGTTACGCCAGGAGCACAGATACGCAGTATTTT
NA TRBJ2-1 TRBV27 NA CASSLFSYNEQFF TGTGCCAGCAGTTTATTTAGTTACAATGAGCAGTTCTTC
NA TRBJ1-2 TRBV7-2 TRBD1 CASSLVRDRKSGYTF TGTGCCAGCAGCTTGGTTAGGGACAGAAAGAGTGGCTACACCTTC
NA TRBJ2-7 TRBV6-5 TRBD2 CASTQRLAGGEQYF TGTGCCAGCACCCAAAGACTAGCGGGAGGCGAGCAGTACTTC
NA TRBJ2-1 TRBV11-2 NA CASSPSGPYNEQFF TGTGCCAGCAGCCCTTCAGGCCCCTACAATGAGCAGTTCTTC
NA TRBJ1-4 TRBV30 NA CAWARGNNEKLFF TGTGCCTGGGCCCGGGGGAATAATGAAAAACTGTTTTTT
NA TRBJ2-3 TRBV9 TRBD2 CASSPGTSGYTDTQYF TGTGCCAGCAGCCCAGGGACTAGCGGATACACAGATACGCAGTATTTT
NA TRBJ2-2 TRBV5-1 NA CASSLTSTNTGELFF TGCGCCAGCAGCCTGACAAGCACGAACACCGGGGAGCTGTTTTTT
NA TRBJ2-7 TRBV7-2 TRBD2 CASSHRTSGTYEQYF TGTGCCAGCAGCCACAGGACTAGCGGGACCTACGAGCAGTACTTC
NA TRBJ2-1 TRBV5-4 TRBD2 CASSLQAGVWGEQFF TGTGCCAGCAGCTTGCAAGCGGGAGTATGGGGTGAGCAGTTCTTC